The next 32 T cell receptor beta chains were all read from a single sample in a study of cytomegalovirus exposure and HLA in healthy donors. TCRdb's table, derived via immunoSEQ multiplex PCR, lists solely in-frame clones and lacks some. The sample consists of about 68,000 clones, around 90% of them appearing once. Sequencing input: PBMCs. Receptor source: a man in his late teens or twenties in good health and CMV-seronegative.

This sequence joins TRBV7-9 and TRBJ2-4; TRBD1 matches 9 bases. This CDR3 region has 15 residues. The V gene end was trimmed by 2 bases and the J gene end by 15 bases; junction bases not matched to a gene: 14. Per the germline V gene, CDR1 is SEHNR and CDR2 is FQNEAQ (reference sequence). Here the CDR3 DNA reads TGTGCCAGCAGCTTACTACCCGGGACAGGGCTAAAATGGTACTTC. Translating gives CASSLLPGTGLKWYF.

The CDR3 sequence is CASSLDRGQVGETQYF. CDR3 nucleotides: TGTGCCAGCAGCTTAGATCGCGGACAGGTGGGGGAGACCCAGTACTTC. The genes are TRBV7-2 and TRBJ2-5, with TRBD1 matching over 7 bases. This CDR3 is built from 16 residues. J gave up 5 bases and V 1 base, and 10 bases lay outside the gene matches. Per germline, CDR1 SGHTA and CDR2 FQGNSA. The whole variable domain, remainder taken from reference TRBV7-2 and TRBJ2-5, is GAGVSQSPSNKVTEKGKDVELRCDPISGHTALYWYRQSLGQGLEFLIYFQGNSAPDKSGLPSDRFSAERTGGSVSTLTIQRTQQEDSAVYLCASSLDRGQVGETQYFGPGTRLLVL.

This chain links TRBV2 with TRBJ1-2; the match to TRBD1 covers 7 bases. CDR1 and CDR2 (germline): SNHLY, FYNNEI. V was clipped by 5 bases and J by 5 bases; unmatched bases: 5. The CDR3 is 13 residues long. The CDR3 reads CASSLGGGYGYTF. In nucleotides, the CDR3 is TGTGCCAGCAGTCTAGGGGGCGGGTATGGCTACACCTTC. The full variable domain, rest sourced from reference TRBV2 and TRBJ1-2, is EPEVTQTPSHQVTQMGQEVILRCVPISNHLYFYWYRQILGQKVEFLVSFYNNEISEKSEIFDDQFSVERPDGSNFTLKIRSTKLEDSAMYFCASSLGGGYGYTFGSGTRLTVV.

This chain joins TRBV19 and TRBJ2-3, with 7 bases matching TRBD2. CDR3 length equals 16 residues. Germline assignment: CDR1 LNHDA and CDR2 SQIVND (reference sequence). With V trimmed by 10 bases and J by 0 bases, 13 bases remained unmatched. The CDR3 is CATASGRTASTDTQYF. CDR3 nucleotides: TGTGCCACCGCGTCCGGGAGGACGGCTAGCACAGATACGCAGTATTTT. Looking up the rest from reference TRBV19 and TRBJ2-3 gives the full variable domain: DGGITQSPKYLFRKEGQNVTLSCEQNLNHDAMYWYRQDPGQGLRLIYYSQIVNDFQKGDIAEGYSVSREKKESFPLTVTSAQKNPTAFYLCATASGRTASTDTQYFGPGTRLTVL.

The chain carries TRBV6-5 and TRBJ2-2; 7 bases map to TRBD1. The germline V gene has CDR1 MNHEY and CDR2 SVGAGI. V was clipped by 5 bases and J by 10 bases; unmatched bases: 7. CDR3 size: 13 residues. CDR3 bases: TGTGCCAGCAGTGGGACAGAGAAAAAGGAGCTGTTTTTT. Residues: CASSGTEKKELFF.

This rearrangement joins TRBV4-2 to TRBJ2-1, with D perhaps TRBD2 (6 bases). Deletions cut 0 bases from V and 1 base from J, with 10 bases between. The CDR3 length is 16 residues. CDR1 and CDR2 (germline): LGHNA, YNFKEQ. The CDR3 nucleotides are TGTGCCAGCAGCCAAGATCGGGGGAGTTCCTACAATGAGCAGTTCTTC. Residues: CASSQDRGSSYNEQFF.

Concerning this clone: Lacking the conserved final phenylalanine or tryptophan, this CDR3 likely reflects a read error. No DNA is shown, since the ends of the CDR3 on it are uncertain; the CDR3 is the one TCRdb lists. The V gene is TRBV4-1, the J gene TRBJ1-5. Germline CDR1 reads MGHRA; CDR2 reads YSYEKL. The CDR3 comprises 9 residues, both ends counted. The CDR3: CASSQAELV.

The chain couples TRBV6-6 to TRBJ2-7; TRBD1 matches 10 bases. Losses at the gene ends were 6 bases for V and 3 bases for J; bases not matched to a gene: 5. Germline CDR1 MNHNY, CDR2 SVGAGI (reference sequence). The CDR3 length is 14 residues. The CDR3 DNA reads as TGTGCCAGCAGGGTAAGGGACAGGGGCTACGAGCAGTACTTC. Its translation: CASRVRDRGYEQYF.

The chain links TRBV4-3 to TRBJ2-1; 8 bases are shared with TRBD1. Germline CDR1 reads LGHNA; CDR2 reads YSLEER. V shed 3 bases and J 11 bases; nucleotides not matched to a gene: 6. CDR3 length: 13 amino acids. CDR3 amino acids: CASSQGDRWKQFF. CDR3 coding DNA: TGCGCCAGCAGCCAGGGGGACAGGTGGAAGCAGTTCTTC.

The rearrangement links TRBV6-5 to TRBJ2-4; D remains unclear. Germline CDR1 and CDR2: MNHEY and SVGAGI. The V end was cut by 2 bases, the J end by 0 bases, with 5 bases between. There are 14 residues in the CDR3. The CDR3 nucleotides are TGTGCCAGCAGTTACGGAGAAGCCAAAAACATTCAGTACTTC. Translating it yields CASSYGEAKNIQYF.

The V gene is TRBV28, the J gene TRBJ1-3; D is undetermined. The V and J ends lost 5 bases and 3 bases respectively, with 8 bases between them. The length of the CDR3 is 13 residues. CDR1 is MDHEN and CDR2 is SYDVKM in the germline V gene. CDR3: CASSPPLGNTIYF. For the CDR3, the DNA is TGTGCCAGCAGTCCCCCCCTTGGAAACACCATATATTTT.

The J gene is TRBJ1-5, the V gene TRBV2; tentative D call: TRBD1 (6 bases). CDR3 length: 16 residues. Trimming took off 5 bases at V and 0 bases at J, with 14 bases between the two ends. Germline V gives CDR1 SNHLY, CDR2 FYNNEI. The CDR3: CASSFGGRRSNQPQHF. The CDR3 DNA sequence: TGTGCCAGCAGTTTCGGGGGGCGGCGTAGCAATCAGCCCCAGCATTTT.

This clone was seen a single time. The gene calls are TRBV28 and TRBJ1-2, with D maybe TRBD1 (6 bases). Germline lookup yields CDR1 MDHEN and CDR2 SYDVKM. Trimming left V 6 bases short and J 0 bases short, with 26 bases between. There are 19 residues in the CDR3. CDR3 nucleotides: TGTGCCAGCAGAGCCTCGGGACATAAAGTAGATATCGCTAACTATGGCTACACCTTC. Protein: CASRASGHKVDIANYGYTF.

Only a few counts were recorded for this clone. The rearrangement joins TRBV6-6 to TRBJ2-2, with D uncertain. V was trimmed by 2 bases and J by 9 bases, leaving 13 bases between them. The CDR3 contains 14 residues. Germline CDR1 is MNHNY and CDR2 is SVGAGI (reference sequence). The CDR3 reads CASSYKSGRRELFF. The CDR3 DNA reads as TGTGCCAGCAGTTACAAGTCGGGTAGGCGGGAGCTGTTTTTT.

This clone appeared once. The J gene is TRBJ2-7, the V gene TRBV6-5, with TRBD2 matching 7 bases. The germline V gene has CDR1 MNHEY and CDR2 SVGAGI. CDR3 length: 14 residues. The junction had 15 bases not matched to a gene; V was cut back by 10 bases and J by 6 bases. In nucleotides, the CDR3 is TGTGCCAACCGAAGAGGAGGCGGGAGAGTCGAGCAGTACTTC. Translated: CANRRGGGRVEQYF.

V usage is TRBV19 and J usage is TRBJ2-1; D might be TRBD2 (6 bases). In germline, CDR1 is LNHDA, CDR2 SQIVND (reference sequence). V lost 6 bases and J lost 10, with 22 bases in between. The CDR3 length is 15 residues. The CDR3, as DNA: TGTGCCAGTAGAACCGGGACTGGGGCGGCGTCAGAGCAGTTCTTC. It yields the protein CASRTGTGAASEQFF.

The V call is TRBV15, the J call TRBJ1-5, with 7 bases lining up with TRBD1. Germline V CDR1 and CDR2: LNHNV, YYDKDF (reference sequence). The V and J ends lost 3 bases and 7 bases, in that order; junction bases with no gene match: 9. The CDR3 runs 15 residues. CDR3 nucleotides: TGTGCCACCAGCAGGGTGGGACAGTGGGGCCAGCCCCAGCATTTT. This codes for CATSRVGQWGQPQHF. Complete variable domain (other parts from reference TRBV15 and TRBJ1-5): DAMVIQNPRYQVTQFGKPVTLSCSQTLNHNVMYWYQQKSSQAPKLLFHYYDKDFNNEADTPDNFQSRRPNTSFCFLDIRSPGLGDTAMYLCATSRVGQWGQPQHFGDGTRLSIL.

The rearrangement uses TRBV7-8 and TRBJ2-1; TRBD2 agrees at 9 bases. Germline V gene data show CDR1 as SGHVS and CDR2 as FQNEAQ. The CDR3 extends over 15 amino acids. The ends lost 1 base at V and 5 bases at J; junction bases unmatched: 3. The CDR3 DNA reads as TGTGCCAGCAGCTTAGTCCGCGGGAGGGACAATGAGCAGTTCTTC. Translation: CASSLVRGRDNEQFF.

The chain links TRBV25-1 to TRBJ2-5; TRBD1 matches 9 bases. CDR3 size: 15 residues. CDR1 and CDR2 (germline): MGHDK, SYGVNS. Trimming took 6 bases from V and 4 from J; bases not matched to a gene: 9. CDR3 DNA: TGTGCCAGCAGAAACAGGGGGCGATTGGGAGAGACCCAGTACTTC. This encodes CASRNRGRLGETQYF.

This chain joins TRBV5-1 and TRBJ2-7, with a possible D match to TRBD2 (6 bases). The germline CDR1 and CDR2 sequences are SGHRS and YFSETQ. The CDR3 is 14 amino acids. Between the trimmed V and J ends, which lost 3 bases and 4 bases, there was a span of 14 bases. The CDR3 spells CASSSLEGTYEQYF. CDR3 DNA: TGCGCCAGCAGCTCCCTCGAGGGGACTTACGAGCAGTACTTC.

The gene calls are TRBV27 and TRBJ2-7, with TRBD1 matching 7 bases. The germline V gene has CDR1 MNHEY and CDR2 SMNVEV (reference sequence). V lost 6 bases and J lost 1; bases outside the gene matches: 6. This CDR3 spans 14 amino acids. CDR3 sequence: CASRRDSASYEQYF. The DNA for the CDR3 is TGTGCCAGCAGAAGGGACAGTGCTTCCTACGAGCAGTACTTC.

To note about this clone: An end of the junction differs from the germline gene, which may be a read error. The chain is built from TRBV2 and TRBJ2-5; D is perhaps TRBD2 (6 bases). CDR1 and CDR2 (germline): SNHLY, FYNNEI. This CDR3 has 10 residues. CDR3 in DNA: TGTGCCAGTAGGGCGGGACTGCCGAACTTC. Amino acid sequence: CASRAGLPNF. The variable domain in full, completed from reference TRBV2 and TRBJ2-5, reads EPEVTQTPSHQVTQMGQEVILRCVPISNHLYFYWYRQILGQKVEFLVSFYNNEISEKSEIFDDQFSVERPDGSNFTLKIRSTKLEDSAMYFCASRAGLPNFGPGTRLLVL.

V usage is TRBV6-6 and J usage is TRBJ1-5, with no clear D. The ends were cut back, 6 bases at V and 2 bases at J, with 11 bases in the middle. The germline V gene encodes CDR1 MNHNY and CDR2 SVGAGI (reference sequence). The CDR3 is made up of 14 amino acids. The CDR3 protein is CASSPSLRNQPQHF. The CDR3 DNA sequence: TGTGCCAGCAGCCCTAGTCTACGCAATCAGCCCCAGCATTTT.

V and J are TRBV5-1 and TRBJ1-1, with D uncertain. In germline, CDR1 is SGHRS, CDR2 YFSETQ. The CDR3 sequence is 13 residues long. Deletions cut 3 bases from V and 5 bases from J, with 11 bases between. The CDR3 region has the DNA TGCGCCAGCAGCTGGGGAGGATGGACTGAAGCTTTCTTT. This translates into CASSWGGWTEAFF.

The V and J genes are TRBV7-2 and TRBJ1-3, with 7 bases lining up with TRBD1. V dropped 5 bases and J dropped 2; count of bases not matched to a gene: 3. Germline V lookup: CDR1 SGHTA, CDR2 FQGNSA. CDR3 length: 14 amino acids. CDR3 bases: TGTGCCAGCAGCCTCGACAGGGCTGGAAACACCATATATTTT. Protein sequence: CASSLDRAGNTIYF.

This clone occurred a few times. The chain is built from TRBV20-1 and TRBJ2-7, with D uncertain. The V gene lost 2 bases and the J gene lost 9 bases, with 11 bases spanning the gap. The CDR3 covers 11 residues. CDR1 is DFQATT and CDR2 is SNEGSKA in the germline V gene (reference sequence). CDR3 protein: CSARNRSVQYF. DNA of the CDR3: TGCAGTGCTAGAAATCGATCGGTGCAGTACTTC.

The rearrangement joins TRBV6-5 to TRBJ2-5, with a possible D match to TRBD1 (5 bases). Germline CDR1 and CDR2: MNHEY and SVGAGI. V lost 10 bases to trimming and J lost 4 bases, with 16 bases between them. This CDR3 contains 13 residues. In DNA form, the CDR3 reads TGTGCCACCTCCTCAGGGCAGGTAGAGACCCAGTACTTC. It is translated as CATSSGQVETQYF.

This clone appeared a few times. The genes are TRBV2 and TRBJ2-7; D gene ambiguous. CDR1 SNHLY and CDR2 FYNNEI come from the germline V gene. Trimming pared 1 base from V and 3 bases from J, leaving 13 bases between. This CDR3 contains 15 residues. CDR3 sequence: CASSEDTSRYYEQYF. DNA of the CDR3: TGTGCCAGCAGTGAAGATACGTCTCGGTACTACGAGCAGTACTTC.

This clone was seen only once. V is TRBV7-2 and J is TRBJ2-1, with 8 bases matching TRBD2. The CDR3 loop spans 13 amino acids. Looked up from germline, CDR1 is SGHTA and CDR2 is FQGNSA. V was pared by 5 bases and J by 6 bases, with 3 bases of the junction left unmatched. The CDR3 spells CASSATSGNEQFF. Written as DNA, the CDR3 is TGTGCCAGCAGCGCTACTAGCGGCAATGAGCAGTTCTTC.

The rearrangement joins TRBV29-1 to TRBJ2-5, with D hard to call. The CDR3 spans 15 residues. The germline V and J ends were trimmed by 7 bases and 2 bases, with 20 bases remaining between them. Germline V lookup: CDR1 SQVTM, CDR2 ANQGSEA. The CDR3 nucleotides are TGCAGCGCACGTACCCCGATGAGGCAGCAAGAGACCCAGTACTTC. This encodes CSARTPMRQQETQYF.

DNA of the CDR3: TGTGCCAGCAAACCTAGGACAGGGGGCGATGAGTTCTTC. Its protein product is CASKPRTGGDEFF. The chain combines TRBV27 with TRBJ2-1; 11 bases are shared with TRBD1. V was pared by 7 bases and J by 14 bases, with 10 bases of the junction left unmatched. The length of the CDR3 is 13 residues. Germline CDR1 MNHEY, CDR2 SMNVEV (reference sequence).

V gene TRBV28 combines with J gene TRBJ2-4; D may be TRBD2 (5 bases). Deletions cut 4 bases from V and 7 bases from J, with 17 bases between. Per germline, CDR1 MDHEN and CDR2 SYDVKM. This CDR3 region has 15 residues. The CDR3: CASSWVVGLANIQYF. CDR3 bases: TGTGCCAGCAGTTGGGTGGTAGGGTTAGCGAACATTCAGTACTTC.